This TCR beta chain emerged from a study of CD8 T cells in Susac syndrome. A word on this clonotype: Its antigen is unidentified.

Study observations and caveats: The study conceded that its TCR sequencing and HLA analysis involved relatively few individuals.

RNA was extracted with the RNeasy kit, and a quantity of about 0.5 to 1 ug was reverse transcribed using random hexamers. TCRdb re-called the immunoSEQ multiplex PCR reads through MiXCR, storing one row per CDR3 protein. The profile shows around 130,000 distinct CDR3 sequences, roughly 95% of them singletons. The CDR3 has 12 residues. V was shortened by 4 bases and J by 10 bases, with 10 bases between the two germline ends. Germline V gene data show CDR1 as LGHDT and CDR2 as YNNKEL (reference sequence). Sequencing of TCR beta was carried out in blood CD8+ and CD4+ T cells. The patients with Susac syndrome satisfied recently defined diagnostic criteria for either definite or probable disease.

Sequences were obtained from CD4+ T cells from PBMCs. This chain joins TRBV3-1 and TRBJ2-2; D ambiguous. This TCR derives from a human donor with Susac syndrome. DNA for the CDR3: TGTGCCAGCAGCCCTACACGAACGGAGCTGTTTTTT. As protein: CASSPTRTELFF.